This entry lists 26 T cell receptor beta chains sequenced from one sample in a study of sequential checkpoint blockade in melanoma. The treatment: randomized to nivolumab then ipilimumab (arm A) or the reverse (arm B). Repertoires were generated with immunoSEQ multiplex PCR, while TCRdb's copy carries only in-frame clones and drops some. Altogether about 1,400 clones are present, around 63% being singletons, with the ten largest covering approximately 18%. Sequencing used CD8+ T cells sorted from blood (inferred from file names), obtained from a patient given nivolumab and ipilimumab in sequence. These receptors all stem from a human patient with melanoma. Some clones in this sample may be carry-over from other donors' samples.

The chain is built from TRBV2 and TRBJ1-1; D gene uncertain. Germline V lookup: CDR1 SNHLY, CDR2 FYNNEI. There are 12 residues in the CDR3. V lost 10 bases and J 4 bases, leaving 13 bases between the germline ends. The CDR3 here is CAITGNSTEAFF. In nucleotides, the CDR3 is TGTGCCATTACGGGTAATAGCACTGAAGCTTTCTTT.

This clone showed up just a few times. The chain links TRBV5-1 to TRBJ1-6, with 7 bases lining up with TRBD1. The CDR3 extends over 15 amino acids. Trimming cost V 2 bases and J 7 bases; bases outside gene matches: 6. The germline CDR1 and CDR2 sequences are SGHRS and YFSETQ. The CDR3 nucleotides are TGCGCCAGCAGCTTCGACAGGGCTTTAAATTCACCCCTCCACTTT. Amino acid sequence: CASSFDRALNSPLHF.

The V and J genes are TRBV30 and TRBJ2-7; D possibly corresponds to TRBD1 (6 bases). Germline V gene data show CDR1 as GTSNPN and CDR2 as SVGIG (reference sequence). The germline V and J ends were trimmed by 2 bases and 0 bases, with 8 bases remaining between them. The CDR3 spans 13 residues. As DNA, the CDR3 is TGTGCCTGGAGTAACAGGGTCTCCTACGAGCAGTACTTC. It yields the protein CAWSNRVSYEQYF.

J is TRBJ2-3 and V is TRBV30; D uncertain. CDR1 and CDR2 (germline): GTSNPN, SVGIG (reference sequence). The germline V and J ends were trimmed by 1 base and 0 bases, with 8 bases remaining between them. This CDR3 region has 14 residues. The CDR3 DNA reads TGTGCCTGGAGTGGACACACTAGCACAGATACGCAGTATTTT. Its protein product is CAWSGHTSTDTQYF.

A few counts support this clone. The chain recombines TRBV6-6 with TRBJ2-7; 12 bases line up with TRBD2. Germline V gives CDR1 MNHNY, CDR2 SVGAGI (reference sequence). This CDR3 region has 16 residues. J gave up 3 bases and V 1 base, and 4 bases lay outside the gene matches. CDR3 coding DNA: TGTGCCAGCAGTTACTTTTCGACTAGCGGGGGCTACGAGCAGTACTTC. It translates to CASSYFSTSGGYEQYF.

The rearrangement links TRBV30 to TRBJ2-3, with TRBD2 identical over 11 bases. Germline V gene data show CDR1 as GTSNPN and CDR2 as SVGIG (reference sequence). With 5 bases clipped from V and 0 bases from J, the junction kept 4 bases outside the gene matches. This CDR3 is built from 15 residues. The CDR3 is CAWDGTSGSTDTQYF. The CDR3, as DNA: TGTGCCTGGGACGGGACTAGCGGTAGCACAGATACGCAGTATTTT.

Only one count was recorded for this clone. The CDR3 protein is CASNLGLAGINEQFF. The CDR3 DNA follows: TGTGCCAGTAATTTAGGACTAGCGGGGATCAATGAGCAGTTCTTC. The J gene is TRBJ2-1, the V gene TRBV19, with 12 nucleotides matching TRBD2. Germline CDR1 LNHDA, CDR2 SQIVND (reference sequence). V was clipped by 7 bases and J by 6 bases; unmatched bases: 7. This CDR3 comprises 15 residues.

A word on this clone: A read error may account for a junction end that differs from germline. The gene calls are TRBV7-9 and TRBJ1-2; TRBD1 agrees at 8 bases. The CDR3 runs 14 residues. The germline V gene encodes CDR1 SEHNR and CDR2 FQNEAQ (reference sequence). CDR3 coding DNA: TGTGTCAGCAGCCATCTGGACAGGGAACGTGGCTACACCTTC. Protein: CVSSHLDRERGYTF.

This clone was seen more than once but under ten times. The gene calls are TRBV6-1 and TRBJ1-2; D uncertain. Trimming stripped 0 bases from V and 0 bases from J, with 8 bases between. Per the germline V gene, CDR1 is MNHNS and CDR2 is SASEGT. This CDR3 is 15 amino acids long. The CDR3 here is CASSEAWQANYGYTF. Written as DNA, the CDR3 is TGTGCCAGCAGTGAAGCGTGGCAGGCTAACTATGGCTACACCTTC.

The CDR3, as DNA: TGTGCCAGCGGGACAGGGGTTGGTCAGCCCCAGCATTTT. Amino acids: CASGTGVGQPQHF. V usage is TRBV27 and J usage is TRBJ1-5, with 10 bases matching TRBD1. Trimming removed 8 bases from V and 6 bases from J; junction bases left unmatched: 4. Per the germline V gene, CDR1 is MNHEY and CDR2 is SMNVEV (reference sequence). The CDR3 extends over 13 amino acids.

CDR3 nucleotides: TGTGCCAGCTCACCACCGACAGGGACGGCAGAGACCCAGTACTTC. Encoded protein: CASSPPTGTAETQYF. The chain links TRBV18 to TRBJ2-5; TRBD1 aligns across 7 bases. The V gene's germline CDR1 is KGHSH and CDR2 LQKENI. With V trimmed by 0 bases and J by 4 bases, 5 bases remained unmatched. This CDR3 has 15 amino acids.

The chain couples TRBV27 to TRBJ2-1, with D perhaps TRBD2 (5 bases). The CDR3 runs 15 residues. The germline V and J ends were trimmed by 3 bases and 3 bases, with 12 bases remaining between them. The germline gives CDR1 MNHEY, CDR2 SMNVEV (reference sequence). CDR3 DNA: TGTGCCAGCAGTTTCGATAGAGGGTTCTACAATGAGCAGTTCTTC. Encoded protein: CASSFDRGFYNEQFF.

The chain links TRBV6-5 to TRBJ2-7; maybe TRBD2 (5 bases). Germline CDR1 MNHEY, CDR2 SVGAGI. This CDR3 contains 15 residues. Trimming took 2 bases from V and 0 from J, leaving 11 bases between them. CDR3 in DNA: TGTGCCAGCAGTTACGGGAGTGACGGCTCCTACGAGCAGTACTTC. It specifies CASSYGSDGSYEQYF.

In DNA form, the CDR3 reads TGTGCCAGCTCACCACGAGGAACAGGGCAAAAACCCGGGGAGCTGTTTTTT. The encoded protein is CASSPRGTGQKPGELFF. V usage is TRBV18 and J usage is TRBJ2-2; possible D gene TRBD1, 6 bases. V was shortened by 1 base and J by 6 bases, with 18 bases between the two germline ends. CDR1 and CDR2 from the germline V gene are KGHSH and LQKENI. CDR3 size: 17 residues.

The rearrangement uses TRBV2 and TRBJ2-1; tentative D call: TRBD2 (6 bases). The CDR3 is 14 amino acids. The germline gives CDR1 SNHLY, CDR2 FYNNEI. V shed 9 bases and J shed 3 bases, with 15 bases lying between them. CDR3 in DNA: TGTGCCAGGGCCGGACTAAGTAACTACAATGAGCAGTTCTTC. Its protein is CARAGLSNYNEQFF.

This clone has a single count. The rearrangement links TRBV10-1 to TRBJ1-1; the D gene is possibly TRBD1 (5 bases). V lost 0 bases and J lost 0, with 8 bases in between. Germline V gene sequence: CDR1 WNHNN, CDR2 SYGVQD (reference sequence). This CDR3 contains 15 residues. CDR3 coding DNA: TGCGCCAGCAGTGAGTCGACAGAATTGAACACTGAAGCTTTCTTT. This gives the protein CASSESTELNTEAFF.

This clone was seen more than once but under ten times. V usage is TRBV14 and J usage is TRBJ2-5; D might be TRBD1 (6 bases). This CDR3 comprises 12 residues. The ends were cut back, 7 bases at V and 5 bases at J, with 11 bases in the middle. Germline lookup yields CDR1 SGHDN and CDR2 FVKESK. The CDR3: CASNRVGETQYF. Here the CDR3 DNA reads TGTGCCAGCAACAGGGTTGGGGAGACCCAGTACTTC.

V usage is TRBV6-5 and J usage is TRBJ1-1; no firm D call. Deletions cut 5 bases from V and 6 bases from J, with 16 bases between. CDR1 is MNHEY, CDR2 SVGAGI, per germline. This CDR3 comprises 14 residues. CDR3 sequence: CASSRDSYSSEAFF. The CDR3 coding sequence is TGTGCCAGCAGTCGCGACTCCTACTCCTCTGAAGCTTTCTTT.

V is TRBV19 and J is TRBJ2-7, with 11 nucleotides matching TRBD1. The ends lost 10 bases at V and 1 base at J; junction bases unmatched: 3. Germline assignment: CDR1 LNHDA and CDR2 SQIVND (reference sequence). The CDR3 loop spans 13 amino acids. The CDR3 nucleotides read TGTGCCACTGGGACAGGGGGGTCCTACGAGCAGTACTTC. Protein: CATGTGGSYEQYF.

The chain uses TRBV6-4 and TRBJ2-2; TRBD2 agrees at 7 bases. J was trimmed by 3 bases and V by 7 bases; bases with no gene match: 2. The CDR3 has 13 residues. Per the germline V gene, CDR1 is MRHNA and CDR2 is SNTAGT. CDR3 nucleotides: TGTGCCAGCACGGCGGGGGACACCGGGGAGCTGTTTTTT. Protein sequence: CASTAGDTGELFF.

The chain couples TRBV4-3 to TRBJ1-1; D may be TRBD1 (6 bases). The CDR3 contains 14 residues. CDR1 is LGHNA and CDR2 is YSLEER in the germline V gene. V was pared by 5 bases and J by 1 base, with 11 bases between. CDR3 protein: CASSIGGENTEAFF. CDR3 in DNA: TGCGCCAGCAGCATAGGGGGAGAGAACACTGAAGCTTTCTTT.

This clone was found once. The chain recombines TRBV27 with TRBJ1-5, with 8 bases lining up with TRBD1. This CDR3 region has 15 residues. J lost 2 bases, V lost 8 bases, and 8 bases had no gene match. CDR1 and CDR2 from the germline V gene are MNHEY and SMNVEV (reference sequence). This CDR3 reads CASGPGGWGNQPQHF. The CDR3 nucleotides read TGTGCCAGCGGACCAGGGGGCTGGGGCAATCAGCCCCAGCATTTT.

The CDR3 DNA sequence: TGTGCCATCAGTGAGCAGCAGGGGAACACTGAAGCTTTCTTT. Its protein is CAISEQQGNTEAFF. The chain has TRBV10-3 and TRBJ1-1; D might be TRBD1 (5 bases). Looked up from germline, CDR1 is ENHRY and CDR2 is SYGVKD. V lost 2 bases to trimming and J lost 1 base, with 8 bases between them. This CDR3 is 14 amino acids long.

This clone has only a few counts. This sequence joins TRBV5-1 and TRBJ1-1; 8 bases match TRBD1. Germline V gene lookup returns CDR1 SGHRS and CDR2 YFSETQ. This CDR3 has 15 residues. V lost 3 bases and J lost 1; bases outside the gene matches: 5. The CDR3 sequence is CASSSGQGGNTEAFF. The CDR3 DNA reads TGCGCCAGCAGCTCAGGACAGGGAGGGAACACTGAAGCTTTCTTT.

The table lists this clone with a count of one. The V gene is TRBV15, the J gene TRBJ2-7; the match to TRBD1 covers 9 bases. Germline V gene sequence: CDR1 LNHNV, CDR2 YYDKDF (reference sequence). Unmatched junction bases numbered 16, after V lost 5 bases and J lost 2 bases. CDR3 size: 18 residues. This CDR3 is CATSLPGQGKTGPYEQYF. Here the CDR3 DNA reads TGTGCCACCAGCTTACCGGGACAGGGAAAAACTGGCCCCTACGAGCAGTACTTC.

The rearrangement links TRBV7-9 to TRBJ1-6; no reliable D call. This CDR3 region has 16 residues. The ends were cut back, 5 bases at V and 0 bases at J, with 11 bases in the middle. Germline CDR1 is SEHNR and CDR2 is FQNEAQ (reference sequence). CDR3 region: CASSHPWSSYNSPLHF. CDR3 in DNA: TGTGCCAGCAGCCACCCCTGGAGCTCCTATAATTCACCCCTCCACTTT.